This T cell receptor (beta chain) stems from a study of molecular identifiers for immune sequencing clone quantification. Study-wide findings and caveats: One cell's worth of spiked Jurkat TCR RNA was reportedly detectable among roughly 1 million naive cells.

Making the bulk TCR libraries relied on previously described methods and listed TCR primers. TCRdb recomputed calls from the PCR reads with MiXCR, one row per CDR3 protein. The sample holds under 650,000 distinct CDR3 sequences; around 20% are singletons and the top ten take approximately 0.9%. This clonotype was recorded only once. Antigen specificity is unknown. This may arise from a read error, as a much more abundant clone is one base away. This CDR3 has 13 residues. The clonotype comes from a human donor in good health. Some libraries in this study had Jurkat cell RNA spiked in. Sequencing input: naive CD8+ T cells from blood, with Jurkat cell RNA spiked in. Sample subset: FACS-sorted CD8+CD4-CCR7+CD45RA+ naive T cells. The gene calls are TRBV12-3 or TRBV12-4 and TRBJ2-3, with no clear D. In nucleotides, the CDR3 is TGTGCCAGCGGTTTTCCAGACACAGATACGCAGTATTTT. This encodes CASGFPDTDTQYF.